This TCR beta chain was sequenced during a study of early T cells in non-severe SARS-CoV-2 infection. At the level of the study: The chains were unpaired, and the sequenced material was bulk RNA from unsorted whole blood.

Trimming removed 0 bases from V and 3 bases from J, with 8 bases in between. Germline assignment: CDR1 MGHDK and CDR2 SYGVNS. CDR3 length: 15 amino acids. To note about this clonotype: Its target is unknown.

Overall study findings and caveats: VDJdb-based matching was biased toward anti-spike CD8 responses and missed private and CD4 specificities.

Unique molecular identifiers were added to individual cDNA molecules. Each CDR3 protein is one row after TCRdb ran MiXCR on the 5' RACE reads. The sample includes over 15,000 distinct CDR3 sequences, roughly 5.1% of them seen just once. The source material was whole blood. The chain links TRBV25-1 to TRBJ1-4; D not resolved. The clonotype comes from an adult who was a healthcare worker with PCR-confirmed SARS-CoV-2 infection or an uninfected control (not recorded which). CDR3 region: CASSEYLTSNEKLFF. In DNA form, the CDR3 reads TGTGCCAGCAGTGAATACTTGACTTCTAATGAAAAACTGTTTTTT. The variable domain in full, with the rest retrieved from reference TRBV25-1 and TRBJ1-4, is EADIYQTPRYLVIGTGKKITLECSQTMGHDKMYWYQQDPGMELHLIHYSYGVNSTEKGDLSSESTVSRIRTEHFPLTLESARPSHTSQYLCASSEYLTSNEKLFFGSGTQLSVL.